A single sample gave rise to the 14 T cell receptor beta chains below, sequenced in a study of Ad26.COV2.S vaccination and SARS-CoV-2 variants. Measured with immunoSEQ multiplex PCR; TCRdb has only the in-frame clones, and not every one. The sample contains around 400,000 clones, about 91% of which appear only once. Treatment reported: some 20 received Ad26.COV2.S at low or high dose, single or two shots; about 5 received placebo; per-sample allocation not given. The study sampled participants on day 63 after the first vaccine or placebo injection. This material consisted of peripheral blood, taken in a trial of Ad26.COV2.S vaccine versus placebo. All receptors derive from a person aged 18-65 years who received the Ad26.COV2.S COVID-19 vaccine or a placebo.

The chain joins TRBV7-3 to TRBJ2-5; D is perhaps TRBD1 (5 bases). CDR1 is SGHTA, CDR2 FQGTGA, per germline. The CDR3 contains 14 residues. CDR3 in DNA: TGTGCAGCGAAAGGGGCCTCAAACCTGGAGACCCAGTACTTC. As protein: CAAKGASNLETQYF.

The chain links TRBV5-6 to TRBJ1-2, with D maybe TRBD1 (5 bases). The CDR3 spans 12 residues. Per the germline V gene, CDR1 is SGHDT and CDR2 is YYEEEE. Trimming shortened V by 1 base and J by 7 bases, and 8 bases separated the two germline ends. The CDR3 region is CASSLRGVGYTF. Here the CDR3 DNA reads TGTGCCAGCAGCTTGCGAGGGGTTGGCTACACCTTC.

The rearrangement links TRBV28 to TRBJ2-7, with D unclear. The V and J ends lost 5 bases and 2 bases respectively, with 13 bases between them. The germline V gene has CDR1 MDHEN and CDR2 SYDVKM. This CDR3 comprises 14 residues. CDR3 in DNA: TGTGCCAGCAGTCAAGACTCAACCACCTACGAGCAGTACTTC. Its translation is CASSQDSTTYEQYF.

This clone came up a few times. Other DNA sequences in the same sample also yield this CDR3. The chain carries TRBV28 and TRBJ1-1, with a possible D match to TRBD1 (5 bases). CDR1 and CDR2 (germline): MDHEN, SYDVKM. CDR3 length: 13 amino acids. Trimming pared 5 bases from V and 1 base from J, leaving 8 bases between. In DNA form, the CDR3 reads TGTGCCAGCAGTGTTACAGGGAACACTGAAGCTTTCTTT. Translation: CASSVTGNTEAFF. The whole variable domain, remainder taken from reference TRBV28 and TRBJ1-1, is DVKVTQSSRYLVKRTGEKVFLECVQDMDHENMFWYRQDPGLGLRLIYFSYDVKMKEKGDIPEGYSVSREKKERFSLILESASTNQTSMYLCASSVTGNTEAFFGQGTRLTVV.

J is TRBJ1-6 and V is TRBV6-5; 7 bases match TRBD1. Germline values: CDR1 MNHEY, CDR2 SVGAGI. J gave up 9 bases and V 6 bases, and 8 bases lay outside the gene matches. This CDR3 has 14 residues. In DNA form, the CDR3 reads TGTGCCAGCAGGGAGGGGGCGCGTGGTTCACCCCTCCACTTT. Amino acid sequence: CASREGARGSPLHF.

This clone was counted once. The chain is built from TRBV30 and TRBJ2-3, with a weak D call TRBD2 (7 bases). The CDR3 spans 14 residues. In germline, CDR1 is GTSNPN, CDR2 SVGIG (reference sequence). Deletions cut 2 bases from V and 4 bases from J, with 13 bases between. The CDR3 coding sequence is TGTGCCTGGAGTAAGGGGGGGCCGGCAGATACGCAGTATTTT. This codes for CAWSKGGPADTQYF.

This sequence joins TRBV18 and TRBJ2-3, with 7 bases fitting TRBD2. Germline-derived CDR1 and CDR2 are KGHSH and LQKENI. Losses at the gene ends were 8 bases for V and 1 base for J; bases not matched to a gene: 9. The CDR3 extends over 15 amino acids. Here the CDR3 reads CASTRLAHGTDTQYF. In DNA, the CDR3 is TGTGCCAGCACAAGACTAGCCCACGGCACAGATACGCAGTATTTT.

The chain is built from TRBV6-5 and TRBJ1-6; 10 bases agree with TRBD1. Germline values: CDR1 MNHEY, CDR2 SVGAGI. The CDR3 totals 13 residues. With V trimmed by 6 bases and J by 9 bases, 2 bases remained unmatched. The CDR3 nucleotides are TGTGCCAGCAGCGGGACAGGGGTTTCACCCCTCCACTTT. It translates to CASSGTGVSPLHF.

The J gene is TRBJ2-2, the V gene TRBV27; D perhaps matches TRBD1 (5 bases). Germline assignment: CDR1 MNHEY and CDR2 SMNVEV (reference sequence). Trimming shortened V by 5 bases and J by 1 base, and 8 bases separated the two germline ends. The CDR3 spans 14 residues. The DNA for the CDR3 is TGTGCCAGCAGTCTAACAGGGAACACCGGGGAGCTGTTTTTT. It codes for CASSLTGNTGELFF.

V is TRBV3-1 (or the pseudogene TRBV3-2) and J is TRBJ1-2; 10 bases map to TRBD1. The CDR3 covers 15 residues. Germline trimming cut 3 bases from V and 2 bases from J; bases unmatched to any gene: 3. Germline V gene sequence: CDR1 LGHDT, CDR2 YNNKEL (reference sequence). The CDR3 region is CASSHGQGGNYGYTF. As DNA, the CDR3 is TGTGCCAGCAGCCACGGACAGGGGGGAAACTATGGCTACACCTTC.

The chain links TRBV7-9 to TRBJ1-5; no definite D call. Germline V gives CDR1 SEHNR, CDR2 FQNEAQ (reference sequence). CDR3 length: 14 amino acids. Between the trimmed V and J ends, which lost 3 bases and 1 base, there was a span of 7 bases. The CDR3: CASSFGQSNQPQHF. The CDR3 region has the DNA TGTGCCAGCAGCTTCGGGCAGAGCAATCAGCCCCAGCATTTT. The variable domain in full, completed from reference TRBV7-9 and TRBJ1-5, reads DTGVSQNPRHKITKRGQNVTFRCDPISEHNRLYWYRQTLGQGPEFLTYFQNEAQLEKSRLLSDRFSAERPKGSFSTLEIQRTEQGDSAMYLCASSFGQSNQPQHFGDGTRLSIL.

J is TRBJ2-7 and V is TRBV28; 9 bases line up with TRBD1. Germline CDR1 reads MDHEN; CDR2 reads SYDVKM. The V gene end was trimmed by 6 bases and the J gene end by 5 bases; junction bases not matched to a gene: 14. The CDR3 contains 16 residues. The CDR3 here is CASRPAYGTGIHEQYF. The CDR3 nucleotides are TGTGCCAGCAGGCCAGCTTACGGGACAGGGATCCACGAGCAGTACTTC.

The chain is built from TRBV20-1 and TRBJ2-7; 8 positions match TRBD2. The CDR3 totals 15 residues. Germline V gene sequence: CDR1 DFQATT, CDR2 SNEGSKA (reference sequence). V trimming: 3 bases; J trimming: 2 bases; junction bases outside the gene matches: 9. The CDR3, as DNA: TGCAGTGCTAGTGGCGGCGGGGGGTTGCCCTACGAGCAGTACTTC. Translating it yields CSASGGGGLPYEQYF.

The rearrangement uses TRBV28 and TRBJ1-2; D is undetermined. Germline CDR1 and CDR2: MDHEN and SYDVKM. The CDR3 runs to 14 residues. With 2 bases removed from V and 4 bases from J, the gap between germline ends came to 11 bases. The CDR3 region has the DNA TGTGCCAGCAGTTTAAGCAGGACTCCCTATGGCTACACCTTC. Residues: CASSLSRTPYGYTF.